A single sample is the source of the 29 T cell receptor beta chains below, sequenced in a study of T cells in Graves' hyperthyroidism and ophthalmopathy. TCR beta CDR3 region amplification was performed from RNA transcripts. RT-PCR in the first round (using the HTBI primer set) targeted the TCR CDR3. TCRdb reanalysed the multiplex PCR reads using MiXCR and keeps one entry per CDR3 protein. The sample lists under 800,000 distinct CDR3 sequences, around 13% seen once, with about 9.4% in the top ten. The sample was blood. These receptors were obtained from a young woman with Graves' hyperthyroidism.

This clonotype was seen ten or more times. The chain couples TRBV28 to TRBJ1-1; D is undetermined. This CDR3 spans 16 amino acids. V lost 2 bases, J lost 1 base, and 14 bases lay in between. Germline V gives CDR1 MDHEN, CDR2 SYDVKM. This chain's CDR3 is CASSLGLEGGNTEAFF. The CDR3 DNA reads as TGTGCCAGCAGTTTAGGGTTAGAGGGAGGGAACACTGAAGCTTTCTTT.

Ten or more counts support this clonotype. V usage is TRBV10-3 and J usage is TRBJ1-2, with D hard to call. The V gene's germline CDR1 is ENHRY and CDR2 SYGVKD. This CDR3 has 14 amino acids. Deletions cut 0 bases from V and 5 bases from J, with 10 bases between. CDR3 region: CAISESAGIYGYTF. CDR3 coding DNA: TGTGCCATCAGTGAGTCAGCGGGGATATATGGCTACACCTTC.

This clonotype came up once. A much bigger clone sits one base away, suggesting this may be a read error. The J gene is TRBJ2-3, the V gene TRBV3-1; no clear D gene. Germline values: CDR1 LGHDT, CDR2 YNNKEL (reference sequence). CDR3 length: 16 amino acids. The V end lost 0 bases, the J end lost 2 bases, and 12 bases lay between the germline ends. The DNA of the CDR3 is TGTGCCAGCAGCCAAGAGATAGGAGAGGCCACAGATACGCAGTATTTT. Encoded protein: CASSQEIGEATDTQYF.

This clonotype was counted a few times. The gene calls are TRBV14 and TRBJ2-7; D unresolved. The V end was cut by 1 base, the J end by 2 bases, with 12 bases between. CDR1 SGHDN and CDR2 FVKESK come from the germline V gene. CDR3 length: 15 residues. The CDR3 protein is CASSQGQGTTYEQYF. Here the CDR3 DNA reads TGTGCCAGCAGCCAAGGGCAAGGTACTACCTACGAGCAGTACTTC.

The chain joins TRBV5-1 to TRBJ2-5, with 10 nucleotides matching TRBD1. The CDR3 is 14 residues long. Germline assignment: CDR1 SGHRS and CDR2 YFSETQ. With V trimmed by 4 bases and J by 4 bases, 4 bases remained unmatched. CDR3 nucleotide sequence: TGCGCCAGCAGCATCCGGGACAGGGGAGAGACCCAGTACTTC. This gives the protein CASSIRDRGETQYF.

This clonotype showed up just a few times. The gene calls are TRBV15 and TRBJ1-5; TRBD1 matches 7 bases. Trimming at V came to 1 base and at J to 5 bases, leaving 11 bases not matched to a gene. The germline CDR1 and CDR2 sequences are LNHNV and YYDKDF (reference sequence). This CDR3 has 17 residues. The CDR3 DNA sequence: TGTGCCACCAGCAGAGTACGTGGAGGGGGCGCTGATCAGCCCCAGCATTTT. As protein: CATSRVRGGGADQPQHF.

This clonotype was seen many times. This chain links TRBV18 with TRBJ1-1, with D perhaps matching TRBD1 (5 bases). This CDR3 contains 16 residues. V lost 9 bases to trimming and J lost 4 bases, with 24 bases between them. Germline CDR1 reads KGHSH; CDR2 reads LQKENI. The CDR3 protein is CASQSLSRGAGTEAFF. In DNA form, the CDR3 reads TGTGCCAGTCAAAGTCTCTCCCGGGGCGCGGGCACTGAAGCTTTCTTT.

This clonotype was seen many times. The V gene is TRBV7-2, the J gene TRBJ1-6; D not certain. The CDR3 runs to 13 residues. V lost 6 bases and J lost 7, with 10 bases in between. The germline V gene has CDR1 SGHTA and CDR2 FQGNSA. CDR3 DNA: TGTGCCAGCAGTCGTACTTGGAATTCACCCCTCCACTTT. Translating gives CASSRTWNSPLHF. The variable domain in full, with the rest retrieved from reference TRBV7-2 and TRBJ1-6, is GAGVSQSPSNKVTEKGKDVELRCDPISGHTALYWYRQSLGQGLEFLIYFQGNSAPDKSGLPSDRFSAERTGGSVSTLTIQRTQQEDSAVYLCASSRTWNSPLHFGNGTRLTVT.

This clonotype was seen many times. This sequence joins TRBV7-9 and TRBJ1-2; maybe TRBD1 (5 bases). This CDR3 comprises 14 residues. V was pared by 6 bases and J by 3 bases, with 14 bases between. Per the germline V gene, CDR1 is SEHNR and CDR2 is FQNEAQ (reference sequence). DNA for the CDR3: TGTGCCAGCAGACCGCCTCAGGGAGACTATGGCTACACCTTC. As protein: CASRPPQGDYGYTF.

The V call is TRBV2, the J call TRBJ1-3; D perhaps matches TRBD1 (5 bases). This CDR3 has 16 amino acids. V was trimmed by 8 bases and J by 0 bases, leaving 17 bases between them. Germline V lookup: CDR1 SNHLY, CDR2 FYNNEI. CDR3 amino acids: CASPGVEGDSGNTIYF. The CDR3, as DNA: TGTGCCAGCCCGGGGGTTGAGGGAGACTCTGGAAACACCATATATTTT. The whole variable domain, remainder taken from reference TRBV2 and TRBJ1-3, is EPEVTQTPSHQVTQMGQEVILRCVPISNHLYFYWYRQILGQKVEFLVSFYNNEISEKSEIFDDQFSVERPDGSNFTLKIRSTKLEDSAMYFCASPGVEGDSGNTIYFGEGSWLTVV.

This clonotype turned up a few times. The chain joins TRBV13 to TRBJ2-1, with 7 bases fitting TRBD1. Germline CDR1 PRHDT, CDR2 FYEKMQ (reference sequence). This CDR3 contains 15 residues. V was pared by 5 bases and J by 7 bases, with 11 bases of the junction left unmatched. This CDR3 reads CASSPTTGIGNEQFF. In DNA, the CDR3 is TGTGCCAGCAGCCCTACGACAGGGATCGGTAATGAGCAGTTCTTC.

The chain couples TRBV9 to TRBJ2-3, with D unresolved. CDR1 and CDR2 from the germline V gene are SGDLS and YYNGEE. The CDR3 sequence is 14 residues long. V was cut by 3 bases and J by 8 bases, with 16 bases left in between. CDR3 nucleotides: TGTGCCAGCAGCGGGAGTGGACCCGCGTTTACGCAGTATTTT. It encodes CASSGSGPAFTQYF.

The CDR3 protein is CASSEQGGQGSYEQYF. The CDR3 bases are TGTGCCAGCAGTGAACAAGGGGGACAGGGATCCTACGAGCAGTACTTC. V and J are TRBV6-1 and TRBJ2-7; 9 bases map to TRBD1. This CDR3 comprises 16 residues. Germline V CDR1 and CDR2: MNHNS, SASEGT. After removal of 2 bases from V and 1 base from J, the junction contained 6 bases not matched to a gene.

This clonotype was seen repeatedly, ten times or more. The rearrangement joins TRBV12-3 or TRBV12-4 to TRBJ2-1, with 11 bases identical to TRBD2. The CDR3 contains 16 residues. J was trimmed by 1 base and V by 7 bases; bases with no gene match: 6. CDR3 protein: CASTLRLAGSYNEQFF. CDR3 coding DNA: TGTGCCAGCACCCTCCGACTAGCGGGGTCCTACAATGAGCAGTTCTTC.

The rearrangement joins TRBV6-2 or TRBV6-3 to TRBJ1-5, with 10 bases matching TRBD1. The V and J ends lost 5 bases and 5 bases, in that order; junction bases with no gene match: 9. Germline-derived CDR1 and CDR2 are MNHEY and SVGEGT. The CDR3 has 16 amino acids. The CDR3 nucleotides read TGTGCCAGCAGTAACCGGGACAGGGGCTCGGATCAGCCCCAGCATTTT. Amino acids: CASSNRDRGSDQPQHF.

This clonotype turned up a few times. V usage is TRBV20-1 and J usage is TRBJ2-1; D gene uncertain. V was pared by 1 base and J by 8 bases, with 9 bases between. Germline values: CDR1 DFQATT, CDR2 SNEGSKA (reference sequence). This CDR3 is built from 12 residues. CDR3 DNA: TGCAGTGCTAGAGCGTCTGGGTATGAGCAGTTCTTC. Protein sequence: CSARASGYEQFF.

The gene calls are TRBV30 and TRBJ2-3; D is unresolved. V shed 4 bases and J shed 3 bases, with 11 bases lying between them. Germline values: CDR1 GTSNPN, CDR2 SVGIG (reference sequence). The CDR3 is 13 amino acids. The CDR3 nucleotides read TGTGCCTGGACGTTCCGGCGGACAGATACGCAGTATTTT. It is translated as CAWTFRRTDTQYF. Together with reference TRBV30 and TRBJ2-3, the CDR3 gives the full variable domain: SQTIHQWPATLVQPVGSPLSLECTVEGTSNPNLYWYRQAAGRGLQLLFYSVGIGQISSEVPQNLSASRPQDRQFILSSKKLLLSDSGFYLCAWTFRRTDTQYFGPGTRLTVL.

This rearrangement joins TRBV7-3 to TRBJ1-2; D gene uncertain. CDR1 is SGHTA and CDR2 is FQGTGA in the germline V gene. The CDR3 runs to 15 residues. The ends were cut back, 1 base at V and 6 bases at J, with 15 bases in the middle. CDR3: CASSLSSTGQNGYTF. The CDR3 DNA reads TGTGCCAGCAGCTTAAGCTCGACGGGCCAAAATGGCTACACCTTC.

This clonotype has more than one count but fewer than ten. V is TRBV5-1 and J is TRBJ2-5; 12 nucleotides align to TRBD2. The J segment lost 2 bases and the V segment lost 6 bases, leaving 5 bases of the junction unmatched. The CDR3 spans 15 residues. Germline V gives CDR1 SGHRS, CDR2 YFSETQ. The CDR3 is CASTRTSGIQETQYF. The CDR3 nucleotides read TGCGCCAGCACCCGGACTAGCGGGATTCAAGAGACCCAGTACTTC.

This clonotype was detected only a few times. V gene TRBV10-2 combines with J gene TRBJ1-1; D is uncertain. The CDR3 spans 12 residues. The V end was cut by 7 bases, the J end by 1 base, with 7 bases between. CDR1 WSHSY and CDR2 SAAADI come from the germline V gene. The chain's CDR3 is CASNKGNTEAFF. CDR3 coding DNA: TGCGCCAGCAACAAAGGGAACACTGAAGCTTTCTTT.

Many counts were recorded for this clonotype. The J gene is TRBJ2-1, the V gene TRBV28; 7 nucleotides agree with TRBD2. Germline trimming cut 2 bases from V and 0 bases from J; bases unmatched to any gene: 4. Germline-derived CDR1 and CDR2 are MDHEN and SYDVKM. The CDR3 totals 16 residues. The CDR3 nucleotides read TGTGCCAGCAGTTTAACTAGCGCAAGCTCCTACAATGAGCAGTTCTTC. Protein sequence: CASSLTSASSYNEQFF.

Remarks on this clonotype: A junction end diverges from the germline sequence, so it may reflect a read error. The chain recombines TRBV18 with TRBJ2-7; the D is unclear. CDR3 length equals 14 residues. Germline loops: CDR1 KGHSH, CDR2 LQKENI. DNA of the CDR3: TGTGCCAGCTCATCACCCCCCGTACGAAGCGAGCAGTACTTC. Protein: CASSSPPVRSEQYF.

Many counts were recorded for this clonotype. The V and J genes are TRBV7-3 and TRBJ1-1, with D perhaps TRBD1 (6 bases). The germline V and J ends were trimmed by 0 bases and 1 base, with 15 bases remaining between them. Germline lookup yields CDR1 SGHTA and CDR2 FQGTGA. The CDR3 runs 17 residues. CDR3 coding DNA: TGTGCCAGCAGCTTAACGGGGAGGGGACACTGGAACACTGAAGCTTTCTTT. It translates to CASSLTGRGHWNTEAFF.

CDR3 DNA: TGTGCCAGCAGCTTAGGACCTCTGGGGACAGGGTTTGAGACCCAGTACTTC. Protein sequence: CASSLGPLGTGFETQYF. The chain links TRBV28 to TRBJ2-5, with 9 nucleotides matching TRBD1. The CDR3 is 17 residues long. Unmatched junction bases numbered 16, after V lost 6 bases and J lost 5 bases. Per germline, CDR1 MDHEN and CDR2 SYDVKM.

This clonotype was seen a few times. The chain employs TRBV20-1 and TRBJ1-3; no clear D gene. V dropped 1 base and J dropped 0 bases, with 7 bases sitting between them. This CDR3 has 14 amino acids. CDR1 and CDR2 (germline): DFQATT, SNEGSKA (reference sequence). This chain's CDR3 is CSARVESSGNTIYF. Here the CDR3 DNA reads TGCAGTGCTAGAGTGGAGAGCTCTGGAAACACCATATATTTT.

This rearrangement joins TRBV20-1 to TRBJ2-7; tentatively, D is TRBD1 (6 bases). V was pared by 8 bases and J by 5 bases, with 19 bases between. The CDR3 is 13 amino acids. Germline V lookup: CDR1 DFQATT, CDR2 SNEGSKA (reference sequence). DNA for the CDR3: TGCAGTCCCCTCTCGCCCACAGGGCACGAGCAGTACTTC. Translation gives CSPLSPTGHEQYF.

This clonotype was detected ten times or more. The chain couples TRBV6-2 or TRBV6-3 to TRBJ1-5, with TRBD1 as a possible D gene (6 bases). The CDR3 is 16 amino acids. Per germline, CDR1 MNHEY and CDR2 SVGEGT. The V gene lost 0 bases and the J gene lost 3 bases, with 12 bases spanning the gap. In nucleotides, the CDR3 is TGTGCCAGCAGTTACTCGAGGACAGACAACAATCAGCCCCAGCATTTT. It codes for CASSYSRTDNNQPQHF.

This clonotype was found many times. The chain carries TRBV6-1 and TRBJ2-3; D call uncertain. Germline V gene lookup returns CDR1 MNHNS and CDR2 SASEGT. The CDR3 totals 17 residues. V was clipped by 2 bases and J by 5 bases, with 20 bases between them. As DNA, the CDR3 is TGTGCCAGCAGTGAATTTCGTCAGCGTCTGAAGGGAGATACGCAGTATTTT. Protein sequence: CASSEFRQRLKGDTQYF.

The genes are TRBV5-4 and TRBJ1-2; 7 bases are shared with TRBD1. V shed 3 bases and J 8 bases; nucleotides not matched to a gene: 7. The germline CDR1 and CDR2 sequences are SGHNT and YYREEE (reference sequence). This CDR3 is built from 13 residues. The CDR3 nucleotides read TGTGCCAGCAGCTCCACCGGGACAGCAGGCTACACCTTC. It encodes CASSSTGTAGYTF.